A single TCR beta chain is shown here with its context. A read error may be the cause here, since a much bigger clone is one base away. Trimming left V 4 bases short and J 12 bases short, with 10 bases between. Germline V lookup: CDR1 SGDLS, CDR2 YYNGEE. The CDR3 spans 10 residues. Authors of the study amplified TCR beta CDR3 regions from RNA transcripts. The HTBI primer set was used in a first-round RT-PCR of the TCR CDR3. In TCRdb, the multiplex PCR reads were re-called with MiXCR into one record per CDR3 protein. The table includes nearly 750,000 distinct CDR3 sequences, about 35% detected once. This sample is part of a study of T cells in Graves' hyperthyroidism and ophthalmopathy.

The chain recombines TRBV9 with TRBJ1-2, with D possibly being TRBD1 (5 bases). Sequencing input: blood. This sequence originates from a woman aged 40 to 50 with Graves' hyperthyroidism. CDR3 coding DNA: TGTGCCAGCAGCAGCAGGGTGCACACCTTC. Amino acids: CASSSRVHTF.